Listed below are T cell receptor beta chains from one sample, sequenced in a study of cytomegalovirus exposure and HLA in healthy donors. Method: immunoSEQ multiplex PCR; TCRdb's copy keeps in-frame clones and lacks some. The repertoire holds some 140,000 clones, with roughly three quarters as singletons. The sample taken for sequencing was PBMCs. These receptors were obtained from a male donor in good health and CMV-seronegative. The conserved cysteine and the conserved F or W are not part of the CDR3 here. Fields, in order: CDR3 protein, V gene, clone size. Only part of the rows carry a size: once, few, many, or a class if the clone is expanded.

CDR3aa: ASSAFSASGGGIQY
v_gene: TRBV9
abundance: NA

CDR3aa: ASSPQGRGNEQF
v_gene: TRBV5-1
abundance: NA

CDR3aa: SVDGLARYNEQF
v_gene: TRBV29-1
abundance: NA

CDR3aa: ASGIPDREENGYT
v_gene: TRBV12-5
abundance: NA

CDR3aa: SVLQGARTEAF
v_gene: TRBV29-1
abundance: NA

CDR3aa: ASSLGLAQTDTQY
v_gene: TRBV7-9
abundance: NA

CDR3aa: AWSVRQMNTEAF
v_gene: TRBV30
abundance: NA

CDR3aa: ASSQGARASYEQY
v_gene: TRBV4-3
abundance: few

CDR3aa: ASSLSTLASYNEQF
v_gene: TRBV7-2
abundance: NA

CDR3aa: ASSTGTWSPLH
v_gene: TRBV6-5
abundance: NA

CDR3aa: ASSLGNRGRRNEQF
v_gene: TRBV7-6
abundance: NA

CDR3aa: ASSVGYRGSGNTIY
v_gene: TRBV9
abundance: once

CDR3aa: ASSYSMTGSNQPQH
v_gene: TRBV6-5
abundance: NA

CDR3aa: ASSPDSWANVLT
v_gene: TRBV18
abundance: NA